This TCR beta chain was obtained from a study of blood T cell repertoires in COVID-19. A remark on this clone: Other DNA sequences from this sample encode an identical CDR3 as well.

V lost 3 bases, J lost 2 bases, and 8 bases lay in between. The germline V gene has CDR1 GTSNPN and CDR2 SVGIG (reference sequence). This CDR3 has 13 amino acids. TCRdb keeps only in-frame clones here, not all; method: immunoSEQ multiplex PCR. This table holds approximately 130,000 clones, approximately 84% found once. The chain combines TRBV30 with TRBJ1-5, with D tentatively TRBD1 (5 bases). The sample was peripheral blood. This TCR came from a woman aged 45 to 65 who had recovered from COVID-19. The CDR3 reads CAWSGGGNQPQHF. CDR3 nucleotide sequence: TGTGCCTGGAGCGGGGGTGGCAATCAGCCCCAGCATTTT.